A few counts support the clone carrying this TCR beta chain. What it binds is not known. It was with unique molecular identifiers that the TCRbeta library was prepared. TCRdb redid the calling of the PCR reads with MiXCR, one entry per CDR3 protein. This sample carries approximately 400,000 distinct CDR3 sequences, under 20% of them seen once, and the ten largest clones take less than 30%. With 8 bases clipped from V and 6 bases from J, the junction kept 12 bases outside the gene matches. The CDR3 length is 14 residues. Germline CDR1 and CDR2: MDHEN and SYDVKM. This sample was included in a study of T-cell reconstitution after alpha-beta-depleted transplantation in children. General study points: Recipient T cells and thymic progenitors that survived were the source of the high TCRbeta diversity seen at day 60 in some patients. There were reportedly several hundred expanded graft clones from which alpha-beta T cells came about two months after transplant. Once a year had passed after transplant, T-cell counts and diversity came mostly from newly produced T cells.

The source material was PBMCs, mostly from graft donor cells, sampled 360 days after TCRalphabeta/CD19-depleted stem cell transplant. This chain uses TRBV28 with TRBJ2-7, with 8 nucleotides matching TRBD1. The clonotype originates from a boy less than two years old who had a stem cell transplant for Wiskott-Aldrich syndrome, so the T cells may come from the graft donor. DNA for the CDR3: TGTGCCAGCGGACGGACAGGGAGGACGGGCGAGCAGTACTTC. It is translated as CASGRTGRTGEQYF.